This TCR beta chain emerged from a study of T cell changes during pregnancy in multiple sclerosis. V lost 5 bases, J lost 6 bases, and 9 bases lay in between. CDR1 is SGDLS, CDR2 YYNGEE, per germline. This CDR3 contains 11 residues. The table came from immunoSEQ multiplex PCR; TCRdb's copy has only in-frame clones and leaves some out. This table has over 50,000 clones, 85% to 90% appearing once. This rearrangement joins TRBV9 to TRBJ2-7; D may be TRBD1 (5 bases). This sequence originates from a female donor in good health, enrolled as a control in a pregnancy study. This sample comprised peripheral blood, obtained in the first trimester of pregnancy. CDR3 coding DNA: TGTGCCAGCAGTCAGGGTCGCGAGCAGTACTTC. It is translated as CASSQGREQYF.